This is a list of T cell receptor beta chains from one sample in a study of T cells in Graves' hyperthyroidism and ophthalmopathy. MiXCR was run by TCRdb on the multiplex PCR reads, yielding one entry per CDR3 protein. In the table there are over 350,000 distinct CDR3 sequences, roughly 15% of which are singletons. The sample was blood. These receptors were obtained from a man between 18 and 29 years old with Graves' ophthalmopathy. Each CDR3 is given with its conserved first and last residue. The D gene is left open where the match is weak.

D gene	V gene	CDR3 protein
.	TRBV6-1	CASTQRAGFTDTQYF
TRBD1	TRBV18	CASSPNRDSSLEYF
TRBD2	TRBV19	CASSIRTSGGELFF
TRBD1	TRBV7-8	CASNPGQGVGYTF
.	TRBV7-6	CASSQLYGNQNEQFF
.	TRBV3-1	CASSRNSEAFF
.	TRBV11-3	CASSSSDSPGNEQFF
TRBD1	TRBV27	CASSPQGANQETQYF
.	TRBV5-1	CARRWACTDTQYF
TRBD1	TRBV2	CASRRTGVSYEQYF
.	TRBV11-2	CASRGGRGGLTDTQYF
.	TRBV18	CASSRPSGANVLTF
.	TRBV29-1	CSVEWQETQYF
TRBD2	TRBV20-1	CSVPSGDSYEQYF
TRBD1	TRBV6-5	CVSSGQGVGGELFF
.	TRBV13	CASSLYDGKNTEAFF
.	TRBV15	CATSRGAEGPYNEQFF
TRBD2	TRBV6-2/TRBV6-3	CASTASGGDTGELFF
TRBD1	TRBV28	CASSSRQGAGDYYEQYF
.	TRBV20-1	CSAGAVTTTDTQYF
.	TRBV2	CASSRASASYNEQFF
.	TRBV2	CASSAKGNTEAFF
TRBD1	TRBV24-1	CATSDTGTGYYNEQFF
TRBD1	TRBV24-1	CATSDWGTGERETQYF
.	TRBV24-1	CATSDRTEAGETQYF
TRBD2	TRBV7-2	CASSLRQLAGDTQYF
TRBD1	TRBV7-9	CASTDRALMNTEAFF
.	TRBV7-9	CASSLGDADNSPLHF
.	TRBV2	CASSGHPSSYEQFF
TRBD2	TRBV7-9	CASSVRGGAQNEQFF
.	TRBV12-3/TRBV12-4	CASLVGGSYNEQFF
.	TRBV5-1	CASSLVVEGDYEQYF
.	TRBV20-1	CSAREEAEETQYF
.	TRBV11-2	CASSLTRGRTDTQYF
.	TRBV5-1	CASSFGGDGNTIYF
.	TRBV24-1	CATSDSPDGIYGYTF
.	TRBV2	CASSNRANQPQHF
.	TRBV19	CASSIFGGYQETQYF
TRBD1	TRBV28	CASSPHLGTGEAFF
.	TRBV19	CARLRDGTSGINEQFF
.	TRBV12-3/TRBV12-4	CASSFPTSYNEQFF
TRBD2	TRBV7-2	CASSSTSGVQETQYF
.	TRBV6-5	CASSYSPPVALETQYF
.	TRBV3-1	CASSQDLKNRDNEQFF
TRBD1	TRBV7-9	CASSWDRAETQYF
TRBD1	TRBV27	CASSLDRGNLPLHF
.	TRBV7-9	CASSIGTTNYGYTF
.	TRBV20-1	CSAEGPERTDTQYF
TRBD2	TRBV5-4	CASSGRGLAGTYEQYF
TRBD1	TRBV5-1	CASSSETGATGELFF
TRBD1	TRBV2	CASSQDGTGEQYF
.	TRBV10-3	CAITTTDLQETQYF
TRBD1	TRBV10-1	CASSERTGGHNEQFF
.	TRBV9	CASSVGVENTGELFF